The 4 T cell receptor beta chains reported below all come from one sample, sequenced in a study of blood T cell repertoires in COVID-19. Assay: immunoSEQ multiplex PCR; the TCRdb copy retains only in-frame clones and omits some. The sample lists around 230,000 clones, around four fifths seen once, with around 12% in the top ten. Sequenced sample: peripheral blood. Receptor source: a woman aged 55-70 years with active or convalescent COVID-19.

This clone was found a few times. This sequence joins TRBV11-2 and TRBJ1-1; D is unresolved. The CDR3 contains 13 residues. Germline CDR1 reads SGHAT; CDR2 reads FQNNGV. Trimming left V 3 bases short and J 1 base short, with 6 bases between. The CDR3 DNA reads as TGTGCCAGCAGCTTCCAGGAGAACACTGAAGCTTTCTTT. Translated, it gives CASSFQENTEAFF.

J is TRBJ1-2 and V is TRBV5-1; 10 bases align to TRBD1. The V gene end was trimmed by 0 bases and the J gene end by 4 bases; junction bases not matched to a gene: 15. The CDR3 extends over 19 amino acids. Per germline, CDR1 SGHRS and CDR2 YFSETQ. CDR3 protein: CASSLVPTGGSLASYGYTF. Written as DNA, the CDR3 is TGCGCCAGCAGCTTGGTCCCGACAGGGGGCAGTCTGGCGTCCTATGGCTACACCTTC.

The V call is TRBV19, the J call TRBJ2-5; tentatively, D is TRBD1 (7 bases). The V and J ends lost 5 bases and 7 bases respectively, with 17 bases between them. The V gene's germline CDR1 is LNHDA and CDR2 SQIVND (reference sequence). The CDR3 is made up of 14 amino acids. The DNA of the CDR3 is TGTGCCAGTAGTGCCTCAGGGGGGCAGGGGACCCAGTACTTC. It encodes CASSASGGQGTQYF.

The CDR3 region has the DNA TGCGCCAGCAGCCAAGCGCCAGGGGGCGCGGATGGCTACACCTTC. Its translation is CASSQAPGGADGYTF. The chain recombines TRBV4-1 with TRBJ1-2; 8 bases are a match to TRBD1. The CDR3 has 15 residues. V dropped 1 base and J dropped 6; count of bases not matched to a gene: 7. CDR1 MGHRA and CDR2 YSYEKL come from the germline V gene.